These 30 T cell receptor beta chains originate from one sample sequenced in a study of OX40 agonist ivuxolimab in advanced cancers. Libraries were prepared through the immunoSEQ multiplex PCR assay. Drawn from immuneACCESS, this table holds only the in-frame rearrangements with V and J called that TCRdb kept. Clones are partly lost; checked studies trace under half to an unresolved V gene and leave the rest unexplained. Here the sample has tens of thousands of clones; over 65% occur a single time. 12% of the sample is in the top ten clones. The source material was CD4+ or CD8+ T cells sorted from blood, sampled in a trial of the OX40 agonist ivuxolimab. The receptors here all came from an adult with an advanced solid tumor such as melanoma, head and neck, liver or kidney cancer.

CDR3 coding DNA: TGTGCCAGCAGTCATTTAGCGGGGGGGCGGGAGCAGTACTTC. Translation gives CASSHLAGGREQYF. The gene calls are TRBV6-6 and TRBJ2-7, with 11 bases identical to TRBD2. The CDR3 is made up of 14 amino acids. J lost 7 bases, V lost 5 bases, and 7 bases had no gene match. The V gene's germline CDR1 is MNHNY and CDR2 SVGAGI (reference sequence).

CDR3: CASSDRQGMGGYTF. The CDR3 bases are TGTGCCAGCAGTGACCGACAGGGAATGGGTGGCTACACCTTC. V is TRBV25-1 and J is TRBJ1-2, with 7 bases fitting TRBD1. Germline lookup yields CDR1 MGHDK and CDR2 SYGVNS. V trimming: 3 bases; J trimming: 7 bases; junction bases outside the gene matches: 8. CDR3 size: 14 residues.

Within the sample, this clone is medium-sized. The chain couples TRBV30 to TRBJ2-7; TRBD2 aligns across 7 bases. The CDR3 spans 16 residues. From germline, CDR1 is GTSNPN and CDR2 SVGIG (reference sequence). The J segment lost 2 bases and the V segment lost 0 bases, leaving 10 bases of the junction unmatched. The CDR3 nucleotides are TGTGCCTGGAGTGTACCTGGGGGAGGGCCCCCCTACGAGCAGTACTTC. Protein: CAWSVPGGGPPYEQYF.

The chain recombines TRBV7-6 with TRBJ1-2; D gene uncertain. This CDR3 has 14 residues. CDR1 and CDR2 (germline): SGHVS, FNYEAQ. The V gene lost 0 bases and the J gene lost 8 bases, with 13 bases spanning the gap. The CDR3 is CASSLAGSSGGYTF. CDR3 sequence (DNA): TGTGCCAGCAGCTTAGCAGGCTCCTCCGGGGGCTACACCTTC.

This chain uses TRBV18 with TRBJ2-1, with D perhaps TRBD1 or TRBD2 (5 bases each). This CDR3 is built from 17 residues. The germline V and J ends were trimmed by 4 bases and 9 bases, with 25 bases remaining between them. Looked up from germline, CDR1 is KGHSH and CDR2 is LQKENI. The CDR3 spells CASSLFPSGPLPAEQFF. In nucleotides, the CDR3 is TGTGCCAGCTCACTGTTCCCCTCGGGACCGCTTCCTGCTGAGCAGTTCTTC. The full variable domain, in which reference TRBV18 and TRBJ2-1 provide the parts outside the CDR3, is NAGVMQNPRHLVRRRGQEARLRCSPMKGHSHVYWYRQLPEEGLKFMVYLQKENIIDESGMPKERFSAEFPKEGPSILRIQQVVRGDSAAYFCASSLFPSGPLPAEQFFGPGTRLTVL.

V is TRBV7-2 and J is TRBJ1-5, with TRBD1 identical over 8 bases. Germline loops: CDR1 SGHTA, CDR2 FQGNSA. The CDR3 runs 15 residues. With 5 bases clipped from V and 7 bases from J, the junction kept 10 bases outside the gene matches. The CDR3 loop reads CASSRLDRVSQPQHF. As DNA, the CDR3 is TGTGCCAGCAGCCGCTTGGACAGGGTCAGCCAGCCCCAGCATTTT.

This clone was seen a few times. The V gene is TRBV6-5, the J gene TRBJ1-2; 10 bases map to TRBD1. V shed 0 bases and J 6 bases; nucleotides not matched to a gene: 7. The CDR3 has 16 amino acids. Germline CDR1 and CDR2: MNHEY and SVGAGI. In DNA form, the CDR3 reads TGTGCCAGCAGTTACTCGGCTGGGACAGGGGTCGATGGCTACACCTTC. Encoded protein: CASSYSAGTGVDGYTF.

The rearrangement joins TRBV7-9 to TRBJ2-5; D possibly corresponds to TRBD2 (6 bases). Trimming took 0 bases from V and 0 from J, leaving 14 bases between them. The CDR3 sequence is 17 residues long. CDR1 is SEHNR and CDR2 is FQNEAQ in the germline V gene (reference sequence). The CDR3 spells CASSLAGRGVYQETQYF. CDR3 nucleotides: TGTGCCAGCAGCTTAGCCGGGCGGGGTGTGTACCAAGAGACCCAGTACTTC.

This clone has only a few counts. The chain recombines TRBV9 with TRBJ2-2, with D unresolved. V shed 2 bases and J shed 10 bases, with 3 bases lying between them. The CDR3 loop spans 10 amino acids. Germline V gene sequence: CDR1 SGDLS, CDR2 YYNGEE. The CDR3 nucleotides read TGTGCCAGCAGCGTCGAGGAGCTGTTTTTT. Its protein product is CASSVEELFF.

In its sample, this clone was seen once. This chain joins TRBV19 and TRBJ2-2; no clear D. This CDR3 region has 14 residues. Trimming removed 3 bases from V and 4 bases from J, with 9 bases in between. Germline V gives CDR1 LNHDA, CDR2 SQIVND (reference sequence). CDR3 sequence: CASSMYRGTGELFF. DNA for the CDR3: TGTGCCAGTAGTATGTACAGAGGCACCGGGGAGCTGTTTTTT.

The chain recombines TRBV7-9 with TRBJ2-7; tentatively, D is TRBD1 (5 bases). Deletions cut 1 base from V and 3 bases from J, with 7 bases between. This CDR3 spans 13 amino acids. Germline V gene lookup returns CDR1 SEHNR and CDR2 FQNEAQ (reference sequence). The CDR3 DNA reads TGTGCCAGCAGCTTAGGGGGCAACTACGAGCAGTACTTC. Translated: CASSLGGNYEQYF. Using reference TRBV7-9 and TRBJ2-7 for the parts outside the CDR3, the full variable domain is DTGVSQNPRHKITKRGQNVTFRCDPISEHNRLYWYRQTLGQGPEFLTYFQNEAQLEKSRLLSDRFSAERPKGSFSTLEIQRTEQGDSAMYLCASSLGGNYEQYFGPGTRLTVT.

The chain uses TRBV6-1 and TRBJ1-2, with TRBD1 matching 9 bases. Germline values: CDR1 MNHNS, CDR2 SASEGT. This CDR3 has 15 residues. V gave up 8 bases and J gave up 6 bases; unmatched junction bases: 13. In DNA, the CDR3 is TGTGCCAGCTTCAACCACCCTTGGACAGGGGATGGCTACACCTTC. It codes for CASFNHPWTGDGYTF.

The CDR3 protein is CASSPGQHSYEQYF. In nucleotides, the CDR3 is TGCGCCAGCAGCCCCGGACAGCACTCCTACGAGCAGTACTTC. The chain carries TRBV4-1 and TRBJ2-7, with D possibly being TRBD1 (6 bases). Germline values: CDR1 MGHRA, CDR2 YSYEKL. V was pared by 4 bases and J by 0 bases, with 10 bases between. The CDR3 has 14 amino acids.

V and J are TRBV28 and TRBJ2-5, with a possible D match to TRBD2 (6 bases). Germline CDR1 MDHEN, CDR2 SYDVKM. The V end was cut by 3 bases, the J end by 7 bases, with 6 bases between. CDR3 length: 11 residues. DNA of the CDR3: TGTGCCAGCAGTTTCGGGGGGACCCAGTACTTC. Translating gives CASSFGGTQYF.

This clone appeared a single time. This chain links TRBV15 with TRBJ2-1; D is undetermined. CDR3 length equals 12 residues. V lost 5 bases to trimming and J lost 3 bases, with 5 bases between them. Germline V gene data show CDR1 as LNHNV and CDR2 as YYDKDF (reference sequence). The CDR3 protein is CATSLGYNEQFF. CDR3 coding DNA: TGTGCCACCAGCCTAGGCTACAATGAGCAGTTCTTC.

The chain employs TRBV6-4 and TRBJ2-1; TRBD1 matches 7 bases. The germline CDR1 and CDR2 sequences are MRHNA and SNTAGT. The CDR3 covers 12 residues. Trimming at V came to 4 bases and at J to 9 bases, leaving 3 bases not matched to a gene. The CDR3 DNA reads TGTGCCAGCAGTGGACAGGGTAGTGAGCAGTTCTTC. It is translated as CASSGQGSEQFF.

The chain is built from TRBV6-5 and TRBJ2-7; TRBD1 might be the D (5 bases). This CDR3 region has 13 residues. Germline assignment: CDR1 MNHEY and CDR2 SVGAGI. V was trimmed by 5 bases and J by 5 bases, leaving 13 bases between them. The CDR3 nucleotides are TGTGCCAGCAGTCCTGACAGTGGGAACGAGCAGTACTTC. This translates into CASSPDSGNEQYF.

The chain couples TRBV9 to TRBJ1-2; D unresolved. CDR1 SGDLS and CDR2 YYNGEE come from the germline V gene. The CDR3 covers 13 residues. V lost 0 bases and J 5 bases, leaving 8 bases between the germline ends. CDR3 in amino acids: CASSVEDVYGYTF. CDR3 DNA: TGTGCCAGCAGCGTAGAAGATGTGTATGGCTACACCTTC.

CDR3 loop: CASSLPGHYEQYF. CDR3 sequence (DNA): TGTGCCAGCAGCTTGCCCGGACACTACGAGCAGTACTTC. The chain has TRBV5-5 and TRBJ2-7; weak D call: TRBD1 (5 bases). With 1 base removed from V and 3 bases from J, the gap between germline ends came to 8 bases. Per the germline V gene, CDR1 is SGHKS and CDR2 is YYEKEE (reference sequence). The length of the CDR3 is 13 residues.

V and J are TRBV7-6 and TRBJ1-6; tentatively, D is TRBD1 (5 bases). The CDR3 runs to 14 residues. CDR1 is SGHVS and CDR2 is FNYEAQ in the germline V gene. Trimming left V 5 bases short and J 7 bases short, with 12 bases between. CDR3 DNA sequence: TGTGCCAGCAGCGCCGGAACAGGCAATTCACCCCTCCACTTT. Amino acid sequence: CASSAGTGNSPLHF.

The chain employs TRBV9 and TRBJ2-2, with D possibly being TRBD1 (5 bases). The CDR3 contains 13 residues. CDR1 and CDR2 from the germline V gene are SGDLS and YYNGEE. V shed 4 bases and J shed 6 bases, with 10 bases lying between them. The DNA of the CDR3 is TGTGCCAGCAGCATACAGGAACCCGGGGAGCTGTTTTTT. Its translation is CASSIQEPGELFF. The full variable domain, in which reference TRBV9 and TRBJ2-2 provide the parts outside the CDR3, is DSGVTQTPKHLITATGQRVTLRCSPRSGDLSVYWYQQSLDQGLQFLIQYYNGEERAKGNILERFSAQQFPDLHSELNLSSLELGDSALYFCASSIQEPGELFFGEGSRLTVL.

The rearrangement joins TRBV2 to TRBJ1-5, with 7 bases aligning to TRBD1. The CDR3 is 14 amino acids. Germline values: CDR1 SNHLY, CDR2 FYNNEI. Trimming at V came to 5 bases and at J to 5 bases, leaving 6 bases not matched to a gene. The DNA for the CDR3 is TGTGCCAGCAGTCCGGGACAGCGCTATCAGCCCCAGCATTTT. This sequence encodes CASSPGQRYQPQHF.

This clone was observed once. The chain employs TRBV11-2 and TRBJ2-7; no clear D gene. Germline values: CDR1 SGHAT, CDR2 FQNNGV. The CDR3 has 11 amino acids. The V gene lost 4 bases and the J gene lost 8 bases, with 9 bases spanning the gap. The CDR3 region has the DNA TGTGCCAGCAGCTATGGGCCTAAGCAGTACTTC. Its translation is CASSYGPKQYF.

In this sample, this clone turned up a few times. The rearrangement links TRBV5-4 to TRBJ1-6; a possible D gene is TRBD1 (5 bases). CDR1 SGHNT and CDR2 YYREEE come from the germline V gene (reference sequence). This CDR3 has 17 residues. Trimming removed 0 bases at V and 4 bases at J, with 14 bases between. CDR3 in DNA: TGTGCCAGCAGCTTGGAGCGGCAGGGAAGGTATAATTCACCCCTCCACTTT. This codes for CASSLERQGRYNSPLHF.

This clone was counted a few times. The CDR3 DNA reads TGTGCCAGCAAGCAATCGCGAGGATACTCCTACGAGCAGTACTTC. Encoded protein: CASKQSRGYSYEQYF. This chain links TRBV6-1 with TRBJ2-7; D unclear. CDR3 size: 15 residues. Germline loops: CDR1 MNHNS, CDR2 SASEGT. The ends were cut back, 7 bases at V and 0 bases at J, with 16 bases in the middle.

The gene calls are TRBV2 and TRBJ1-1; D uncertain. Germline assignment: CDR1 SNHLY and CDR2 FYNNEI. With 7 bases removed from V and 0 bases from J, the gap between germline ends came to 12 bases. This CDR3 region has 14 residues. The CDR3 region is CASIGRRMNTEAFF. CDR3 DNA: TGTGCCAGCATAGGGAGGCGTATGAACACTGAAGCTTTCTTT. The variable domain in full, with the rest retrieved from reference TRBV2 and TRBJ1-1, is EPEVTQTPSHQVTQMGQEVILRCVPISNHLYFYWYRQILGQKVEFLVSFYNNEISEKSEIFDDQFSVERPDGSNFTLKIRSTKLEDSAMYFCASIGRRMNTEAFFGQGTRLTVV.

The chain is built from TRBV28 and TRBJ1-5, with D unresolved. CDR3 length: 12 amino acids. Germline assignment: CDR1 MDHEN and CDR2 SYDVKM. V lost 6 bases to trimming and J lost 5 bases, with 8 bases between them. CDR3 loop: CASRDADQPQHF. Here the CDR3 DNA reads TGTGCCAGCAGGGACGCGGATCAGCCCCAGCATTTT.

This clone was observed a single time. The CDR3 DNA follows: TGTGCCAGCAGTGAAGATTTGGCAGGGTGGTACGAGCAGTACTTC. Encoded protein: CASSEDLAGWYEQYF. The chain is built from TRBV2 and TRBJ2-7, with D maybe TRBD1 (5 bases). Germline V gene sequence: CDR1 SNHLY, CDR2 FYNNEI. This CDR3 region has 15 residues. The V and J ends lost 1 base and 4 bases respectively, with 14 bases between them.

The DNA for the CDR3 is TGTGCCAGCAGCTTAGTGGGGACCATCAATGAGCAGTTCTTC. This codes for CASSLVGTINEQFF. The chain is built from TRBV7-9 and TRBJ2-1; either TRBD1 or TRBD2 may fit D (5 bases each). The germline V gene encodes CDR1 SEHNR and CDR2 FQNEAQ (reference sequence). Trimming left V 1 base short and J 6 bases short, with 10 bases between. The CDR3 is 14 amino acids.

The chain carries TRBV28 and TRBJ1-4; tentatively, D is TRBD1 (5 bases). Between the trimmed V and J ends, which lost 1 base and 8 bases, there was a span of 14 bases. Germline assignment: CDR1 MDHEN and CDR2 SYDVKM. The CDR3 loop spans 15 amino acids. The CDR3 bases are TGTGCCAGCAGTTTATTTGCGGGGCCTGGAGAAAAACTGTTTTTT. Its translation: CASSLFAGPGEKLFF.